This T cell receptor beta chain was captured by sequencing in a study of cytomegalovirus exposure and HLA in healthy donors. Study-wide results and caveats: There were a few CMV-associated chains whose specificity for CMV antigens was confirmed in vitro. TCR beta chain V- and J-gene trimming was linked, in a later analysis, to a missense variant in DCLRE1C. Reportedly, cytomegalovirus status was diagnosed with high sensitivity and specificity.

Use of 60 Vbeta and 13 Jbeta primers characterized the PCR. The table came from immunoSEQ multiplex PCR; TCRdb's copy has only in-frame clones and leaves some out. The table lists 130,000 to 150,000 clones, around 78% of them singletons, with 1.5% to 2% in the top ten. As for this clone: Antigen specificity is unknown.

This CDR3 comprises 14 residues. Germline V lookup: CDR1 SGHVS, CDR2 FNYEAQ. V trimming: 8 bases; J trimming: 2 bases; junction bases outside the gene matches: 4. The V call is TRBV7-6, the J call TRBJ2-2; 8 bases align to TRBD2. The source is a woman younger than 30 in good health and CMV-seronegative. The source material was PBMCs. The CDR3 DNA is TGTGCCAGCTTAGCGGGATTTAACACCGGGGAGCTGTTTTTT. Encoded protein: CASLAGFNTGELFF.